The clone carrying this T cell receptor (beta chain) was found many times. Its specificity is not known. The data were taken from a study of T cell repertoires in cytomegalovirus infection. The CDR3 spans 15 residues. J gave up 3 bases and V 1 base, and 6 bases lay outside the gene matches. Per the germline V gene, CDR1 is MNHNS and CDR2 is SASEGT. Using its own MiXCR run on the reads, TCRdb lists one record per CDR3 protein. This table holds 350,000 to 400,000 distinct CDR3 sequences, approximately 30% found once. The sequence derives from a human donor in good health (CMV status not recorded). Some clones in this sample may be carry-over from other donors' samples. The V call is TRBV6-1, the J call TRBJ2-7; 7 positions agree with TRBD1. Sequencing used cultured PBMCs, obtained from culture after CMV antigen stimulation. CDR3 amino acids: CASSEDYRGGYEQYF. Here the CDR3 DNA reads TGTGCCAGCAGTGAAGATTACAGGGGCGGCTACGAGCAGTACTTC.